This TCR beta chain derives from a study of T cell responses to AZD1222 COVID-19 vaccine. The V and J ends lost 1 base and 6 bases respectively, with 10 bases between them. The CDR3 has 14 residues. Germline V gene data show CDR1 as SEHNR and CDR2 as FQNEAQ (reference sequence). Sequencing was performed with immunoSEQ multiplex PCR; in TCRdb, only in-frame clones are kept and a portion is missing. The table includes 92,000 or so clones, about nine tenths detected once. The source material was peripheral blood, sampled 28 days after the second AZD1222 dose. The sequence came from an adult who received the AZD1222 COVID-19 vaccine. The chain carries TRBV7-9 and TRBJ1-5; TRBD1 might be the D (5 bases). The CDR3 here is CASSLGGGGQPQHF. The CDR3, as DNA: TGTGCCAGCAGCTTAGGAGGCGGGGGTCAGCCCCAGCATTTT.